What follows are 28 T cell receptor beta chains derived from one specimen sequenced in a study of cytomegalovirus exposure and HLA in healthy donors. Researchers ran the PCR with 60 Vbeta and 13 Jbeta primers. Produced via immunoSEQ multiplex PCR; TCRdb's table is partial and in-frame only. The table includes around 200,000 clones, around 88% detected once. Sequencing used PBMCs. The origin of the receptors is a woman in her late teens or twenties in good health and CMV-seronegative.

The rearrangement uses TRBV9 and TRBJ1-1, with D possibly matching TRBD1 (5 bases). This CDR3 has 17 amino acids. Germline CDR1 SGDLS, CDR2 YYNGEE. V lost 0 bases, J lost 1 base, and 16 bases lay in between. CDR3 amino acids: CASSVALGRQGNTEAFF. The CDR3 nucleotides are TGTGCCAGCAGCGTAGCTTTGGGGCGGCAGGGGAACACTGAAGCTTTCTTT.

The CDR3 protein is CASSFEGYEQYF. As DNA, the CDR3 is TGTGCCAGCAGTTTTGAGGGTTACGAGCAGTACTTC. The rearrangement joins TRBV27 to TRBJ2-7; tentative D call: TRBD2 (5 bases). CDR3 length: 12 residues. The germline V and J ends were trimmed by 3 bases and 4 bases, with 7 bases remaining between them. Germline-derived CDR1 and CDR2 are MNHEY and SMNVEV (reference sequence).

This rearrangement joins TRBV6-6 to TRBJ2-5; 8 bases match TRBD1. CDR1 and CDR2 from the germline V gene are MNHNY and SVGAGI (reference sequence). With V trimmed by 4 bases and J by 0 bases, 7 bases remained unmatched. This CDR3 has 16 amino acids. The CDR3, as DNA: TGTGCCAGCAGTTTAGGGACAGGAGTGTACCAAGAGACCCAGTACTTC. As protein: CASSLGTGVYQETQYF.

V is TRBV6-5 and J is TRBJ2-7, with 12 bases matching TRBD2. Germline V gene lookup returns CDR1 MNHEY and CDR2 SVGAGI. The CDR3 spans 15 residues. J was trimmed by 2 bases and V by 6 bases; bases with no gene match: 5. The CDR3, as DNA: TGTGCCAGCAGGCAGCTAGCGGGAGGGCCCTACGAGCAGTACTTC. Its protein is CASRQLAGGPYEQYF.

The J gene is TRBJ1-5, the V gene TRBV30, with a possible D match to TRBD1 (5 bases). Germline V gene data show CDR1 as GTSNPN and CDR2 as SVGIG (reference sequence). The CDR3 consists of 14 residues. Trimming cost V 5 bases and J 4 bases, with 15 bases left between them. CDR3 residues: CAWDSWGLNQPQHF. For the CDR3, the DNA is TGTGCCTGGGACAGTTGGGGTCTGAATCAGCCCCAGCATTTT.

The DNA for the CDR3 is TGTGCCAGTAGTCTCTATGGGACAGGGGCTAACTATGGCTACACCTTC. Amino acid sequence: CASSLYGTGANYGYTF. The chain links TRBV19 to TRBJ1-2; 10 bases line up with TRBD1. The ends lost 5 bases at V and 0 bases at J; junction bases unmatched: 6. This CDR3 is built from 16 residues. The germline V gene has CDR1 LNHDA and CDR2 SQIVND (reference sequence).

This clone has just a few counts. The chain employs TRBV4-1 and TRBJ2-5; 7 bases are a match to TRBD1. Unmatched junction bases numbered 3, after V lost 2 bases and J lost 0 bases. Germline CDR1 MGHRA, CDR2 YSYEKL. CDR3 length: 15 amino acids. The CDR3 sequence is CASSQSGTDQETQYF. The CDR3 DNA reads as TGCGCCAGCAGCCAATCTGGGACAGACCAAGAGACCCAGTACTTC.

The chain carries TRBV19 and TRBJ2-6, with D possibly being TRBD2 (5 bases). Trimming took off 6 bases at V and 0 bases at J, with 21 bases between the two ends. This CDR3 spans 19 amino acids. CDR1 and CDR2 from the germline V gene are LNHDA and SQIVND (reference sequence). The CDR3 DNA reads as TGTGCCAGTAGGAGGGTTGGCAGCGTGGCGGGCTCTGGGGCCAACGTCCTGACTTTC. Amino acid sequence: CASRRVGSVAGSGANVLTF.

This chain connects TRBV7-2 to TRBJ1-1, with D perhaps matching TRBD1 (5 bases). Trimming removed 5 bases from V and 1 base from J, with 8 bases in between. The CDR3 spans 13 residues. Germline V lookup: CDR1 SGHTA, CDR2 FQGNSA. The CDR3 is CASSGDWNTEAFF. The DNA of the CDR3 is TGTGCCAGCAGCGGGGACTGGAACACTGAAGCTTTCTTT.

The rearrangement links TRBV5-5 to TRBJ2-7, with TRBD2 matching over 7 bases. Per the germline V gene, CDR1 is SGHKS and CDR2 is YYEKEE (reference sequence). The junction had 9 bases not matched to a gene; V was cut back by 4 bases and J by 2 bases. CDR3 length: 15 amino acids. CDR3 nucleotides: TGTGCCAGCAGCCCAACCTGGACTAGGACCTACGAGCAGTACTTC. It yields the protein CASSPTWTRTYEQYF.

The chain is built from TRBV18 and TRBJ2-7; TRBD2 matches 7 bases. CDR1 is KGHSH and CDR2 is LQKENI in the germline V gene. After removal of 5 bases from V and 7 bases from J, the junction contained 14 bases not matched to a gene. The CDR3 runs 15 residues. The CDR3 bases are TGTGCCAGCTCATTTTCTAGCGGACCACTTGGAGAGCAGTACTTC. Translating gives CASSFSSGPLGEQYF.

The chain combines TRBV27 with TRBJ2-7; TRBD1 matches 10 bases. V trimming: 6 bases; J trimming: 3 bases; junction bases outside the gene matches: 5. Germline CDR1 reads MNHEY; CDR2 reads SMNVEV (reference sequence). This CDR3 is 14 amino acids long. The CDR3 sequence is CASRTGGSSYEQYF. The CDR3 DNA is TGTGCCAGCAGGACAGGGGGCTCTAGCTACGAGCAGTACTTC.

The V call is TRBV5-4, the J call TRBJ2-4; 8 nucleotides agree with TRBD2. Germline V gene lookup returns CDR1 SGHNT and CDR2 YYREEE (reference sequence). The CDR3 has 15 residues. The junction had 7 bases not matched to a gene; V was cut back by 0 bases and J by 8 bases. CDR3 DNA: TGTGCCAGCAGCTTGGGGGGACTAGGGGATGACATTCAGTACTTC. Translation: CASSLGGLGDDIQYF.

Regarding this clone: The sample has other DNA sequences that encode this CDR3 too. The rearrangement uses TRBV2 and TRBJ1-6, with D possibly being TRBD1 (5 bases). Germline V CDR1 and CDR2: SNHLY, FYNNEI. This CDR3 spans 14 amino acids. With 3 bases removed from V and 7 bases from J, the gap between germline ends came to 10 bases. The CDR3 DNA reads TGTGCCAGCAGTGAGGCGGGGGACAATTCACCCCTCCACTTT. Translation gives CASSEAGDNSPLHF.

The gene calls are TRBV6-1 and TRBJ2-7; 9 nucleotides match TRBD1. From germline, CDR1 is MNHNS and CDR2 SASEGT. Losses at the gene ends were 4 bases for V and 6 bases for J; bases not matched to a gene: 7. CDR3 length equals 14 residues. The CDR3 sequence: CASSVWDRVGEQYF. In DNA, the CDR3 is TGTGCCAGCAGTGTCTGGGACAGGGTAGGCGAGCAGTACTTC.

The J gene is TRBJ1-3, the V gene TRBV11-2; TRBD1 might be the D (6 bases). The V end lost 4 bases, the J end lost 8 bases, and 12 bases lay between the germline ends. The CDR3 is 13 residues long. CDR1 and CDR2 (germline): SGHAT, FQNNGV. CDR3 DNA sequence: TGTGCCAGCAGCTCGAGTTGGGGGCACACCATATATTTT. Protein: CASSSSWGHTIYF.

The chain is built from TRBV4-1 and TRBJ2-1, with TRBD2 matching over 10 bases. This CDR3 region has 15 residues. Losses at the gene ends were 2 bases for V and 7 bases for J; bases not matched to a gene: 5. Germline V gives CDR1 MGHRA, CDR2 YSYEKL. The CDR3 sequence: CASSQRAGGGNEQFF. In DNA, the CDR3 is TGCGCCAGCAGCCAAAGAGCGGGAGGGGGTAATGAGCAGTTCTTC.

This chain uses TRBV7-9 with TRBJ2-1; 10 bases agree with TRBD2. Trimming at V came to 6 bases and at J to 9 bases, leaving 11 bases not matched to a gene. There are 15 residues in the CDR3. In germline, CDR1 is SEHNR, CDR2 FQNEAQ (reference sequence). The CDR3, as DNA: TGTGCCAGCAGTTCCACTAGCGGGGAAACTGGTGAGCAGTTCTTC. Amino acid sequence: CASSSTSGETGEQFF.

In the case of this clone: Germline is not matched at one junction end, which may reflect a read error. The rearrangement uses TRBV9 and TRBJ2-3; weak D call: TRBD2 (5 bases). The CDR3 runs 14 residues. Germline CDR1 reads SGDLS; CDR2 reads YYNGEE. The CDR3 reads CAGSVVSGTDTQYF. CDR3 nucleotide sequence: TGTGCCGGCAGCGTAGTATCGGGAACAGATACGCAGTATTTT.

The chain links TRBV6-6 to TRBJ1-5, with 11 bases aligning to TRBD1. V gave up 5 bases and J gave up 7 bases; unmatched junction bases: 4. The CDR3 contains 14 residues. CDR1 and CDR2 (germline): MNHNY, SVGAGI (reference sequence). CDR3 nucleotides: TGTGCCAGCAGTCCCGGACAGGGGGCCCAGCCCCAGCATTTT. It yields the protein CASSPGQGAQPQHF.

This clone came up a few times. The chain recombines TRBV9 with TRBJ1-2, with no clear D. In germline, CDR1 is SGDLS, CDR2 YYNGEE. V lost 5 bases and J lost 8, with 16 bases in between. The CDR3 is 13 residues long. The DNA for the CDR3 is TGTGCCAGCAGTGGTAGGATCCGAGGGGGCTACACCTTC. Translating gives CASSGRIRGGYTF.

The chain uses TRBV25-1 and TRBJ2-7, with a weak D call TRBD1 (6 bases). The V end lost 7 bases, the J end lost 0 bases, and 13 bases lay between the germline ends. Germline CDR1 reads MGHDK; CDR2 reads SYGVNS. The CDR3 length is 14 residues. CDR3 residues: CASIVWGLSYEQYF. The CDR3, as DNA: TGTGCCAGCATCGTCTGGGGGCTCTCCTACGAGCAGTACTTC.

The chain recombines TRBV7-2 with TRBJ2-7; 7 nucleotides align to TRBD2. This CDR3 has 14 amino acids. CDR1 and CDR2 from the germline V gene are SGHTA and FQGNSA. The V segment lost 3 bases and the J segment 0 bases; nucleotides outside the gene matches: 2. This CDR3 is CASSLAGVSYEQYF. DNA of the CDR3: TGTGCCAGCAGCTTGGCGGGAGTCTCCTACGAGCAGTACTTC.

This chain connects TRBV4-2 to TRBJ2-5; weak D call: TRBD2 (6 bases). Between the trimmed V and J ends, which lost 3 bases and 4 bases, there was a span of 12 bases. The CDR3 consists of 14 residues. From germline, CDR1 is LGHNA and CDR2 YNFKEQ. DNA for the CDR3: TGTGCCAGCAGCCACACCGGGACTCCAGAGACCCAGTACTTC. This gives the protein CASSHTGTPETQYF.

This chain links TRBV4-2 with TRBJ2-7; 10 nucleotides agree with TRBD2. The CDR3 spans 17 residues. Germline lookup yields CDR1 LGHNA and CDR2 YNFKEQ. V lost 1 base to trimming and J lost 1 base; unmatched junction nucleotides: 7. CDR3 bases: TGTGCCAGCAGCCAAGCCGGACTAGCGGATTCATCCTACGAGCAGTACTTC. Its translation is CASSQAGLADSSYEQYF.

The chain has TRBV6-5 and TRBJ1-2; TRBD1 matches at 8 bases. This CDR3 is 14 amino acids long. With 5 bases clipped from V and 3 bases from J, the junction kept 5 bases outside the gene matches. Germline CDR1 reads MNHEY; CDR2 reads SVGAGI. Written as DNA, the CDR3 is TGTGCCAGCAGTCCACCAGGGGGCTACTATGGCTACACCTTC. Its protein is CASSPPGGYYGYTF.

J is TRBJ1-3 and V is TRBV6-5; 8 nucleotides line up with TRBD1. The CDR3 runs to 16 residues. CDR1 and CDR2 from the germline V gene are MNHEY and SVGAGI. The junction had 7 bases not matched to a gene; V was cut back by 2 bases and J by 4 bases. The CDR3 loop is CASSYARTGFGNTIYF. The CDR3 DNA is TGTGCCAGCAGTTACGCTCGGACAGGGTTCGGAAACACCATATATTTT.

V and J are TRBV9 and TRBJ1-5; tentatively, D is TRBD1 (5 bases). Germline lookup yields CDR1 SGDLS and CDR2 YYNGEE. There are 17 residues in the CDR3. V lost 1 base and J lost 2, with 16 bases in between. The CDR3 is CASSVTPQTEGNQPQHF. The CDR3 DNA reads as TGTGCCAGCAGCGTAACCCCACAGACAGAGGGCAATCAGCCCCAGCATTTT.